Presented here are 6 T cell receptor beta chains from one specimen sequenced in a study of regulatory T cells in long-lasting Graves disease. The TCR beta library used iRepertoire HTBI primers with Arm-PCR amplification of CDR3. TCRdb used MiXCR to reprocess the multiplex PCR reads, holding one entry per CDR3 protein. The data hold 400,000 to 500,000 distinct CDR3 sequences, with approximately 15% observed a single time. Time point: newly diagnosed GD, antithyroid drugs for less than 3 months. PBMC RNA served as the TCR library source. The same sample was also studied in work on T cells in Graves' hyperthyroidism and ophthalmopathy.

The material was peripheral blood mononuclear cells (PBMCs), obtained at new diagnosis, from a patient treated with antithyroid drugs. These receptors all come from a woman aged 45-59 years with Graves disease.

The chain employs TRBV3-1 and TRBJ2-7; possibly TRBD2 for D (5 bases). Looked up from germline, CDR1 is LGHDT and CDR2 is YNNKEL (reference sequence). Trimming removed 3 bases from V and 3 bases from J, with 15 bases in between. The length of the CDR3 is 15 residues. CDR3 sequence: CASSQERLLFYEQYF. Written as DNA, the CDR3 is TGTGCCAGCAGCCAGGAAAGACTATTGTTCTACGAGCAGTACTTC.

This clonotype was recorded at least ten times. V usage is TRBV20-1 and J usage is TRBJ2-1; TRBD2 matches at 12 bases. Germline V CDR1 and CDR2: DFQATT, SNEGSKA (reference sequence). The CDR3 length is 14 residues. J gave up 7 bases and V 6 bases, and 7 bases lay outside the gene matches. The CDR3 nucleotides read TGCAGTGCAACCGGGACTAGCGGGCTTAATGAGCAGTTCTTC. The encoded protein is CSATGTSGLNEQFF.

At least ten counts were recorded for this clonotype. The chain couples TRBV18 to TRBJ1-1; no reliable D call. There are 14 residues in the CDR3. The germline V and J ends were trimmed by 2 bases and 0 bases, with 7 bases remaining between them. Germline V gives CDR1 KGHSH, CDR2 LQKENI. This chain's CDR3 is CASSPEQLNTEAFF. As DNA, the CDR3 is TGTGCCAGCTCACCAGAACAATTGAACACTGAAGCTTTCTTT.

This clonotype was picked up many times. CDR3 sequence reads: CASSPTGGKGSNEQFF. In DNA form, the CDR3 reads TGTGCCAGCTCACCAACAGGGGGAAAAGGGTCTAACGAGCAGTTCTTC. V and J are TRBV18 and TRBJ2-1; 8 nucleotides agree with TRBD1. V was clipped by 2 bases and J by 10 bases; unmatched bases: 13. CDR1 and CDR2 (germline): KGHSH, LQKENI. The CDR3 has 16 amino acids.

In this sample, this clonotype turned up many times. V is TRBV28 and J is TRBJ2-1, with 7 nucleotides matching TRBD2. The CDR3 totals 15 residues. Trimming at V came to 4 bases and at J to 5 bases, leaving 8 bases not matched to a gene. CDR1 MDHEN and CDR2 SYDVKM come from the germline V gene. In DNA, the CDR3 is TGTGCCAGCAGTTCCCAGCGGGGCGCAAACAATGAGCAGTTCTTC. It encodes CASSSQRGANNEQFF.

This clonotype turned up a few times. The CDR3 is CASSLDLMVDGYLEGGYTF. The CDR3 DNA sequence: TGTGCCAGCAGCTTGGATCTAATGGTGGACGGATATTTAGAAGGAGGCTACACCTTC. J is TRBJ1-2 and V is TRBV5-4; D ambiguous. In germline, CDR1 is SGHNT, CDR2 YYREEE (reference sequence). V lost 0 bases and J 8 bases, leaving 29 bases between the germline ends. This CDR3 is 19 amino acids long.